The entry below gives a single TCR beta chain sequence along with its context. The junction differs from germline at one of its ends, possibly a read error. Seattle cases were enrolled at active infection and followed longitudinally. The data stem from a study of blood T cell repertoires in COVID-19. CDR1 SNHLY and CDR2 FYNNEI come from the germline V gene. This CDR3 contains 15 residues. The protocol was immunoSEQ multiplex PCR, while the TCRdb copy is restricted to in-frame clones and leaves out a portion. The sample has 250,000 to 350,000 clones, more than 70% seen once. The chain uses TRBV2 and TRBJ2-3, with 9 bases lining up with TRBD1. Sequenced material: peripheral blood. This TCR was sampled from a woman in her twenties or thirties with COVID-19, enrolled during active disease. CDR3 region: CASNIDRGITGTQYF. As DNA, the CDR3 is TGTGCCAGCAATATAGACAGGGGGATCACAGGTACGCAGTATTTT.